This is a list of T cell receptor beta chains from one sample in a study of early T cells in non-severe SARS-CoV-2 infection. TCRdb used MiXCR to reprocess the 5' RACE reads, holding one entry per CDR3 protein. This table has more than 45,000 distinct CDR3 sequences, 9.5% to 15% appearing once. Sequencing input: whole blood. The origin of the receptors is an adult who was a healthcare worker with PCR-confirmed SARS-CoV-2 infection or an uninfected control (not recorded which). Both conserved end residues are part of each CDR3. A D gene is named only where the DNA matches it firmly.

V: TRBV7-2
J: TRBJ2-5
D: .
CDR3: CASSFYVQETQYF

V: TRBV20-1
J: TRBJ2-1
D: TRBD1
CDR3: CSARSGTGGGDEQFF

V: TRBV10-3
J: TRBJ1-5
D: .
CDR3: CAISAINQPQHF

V: TRBV11-2
J: TRBJ2-7
D: .
CDR3: CASSLGPELSSYEQYF

V: TRBV20-1
J: TRBJ2-4
D: .
CDR3: CSPKGGPDIQYF

V: TRBV5-1
J: TRBJ2-1
D: TRBD2
CDR3: CASLPGGTRNEQFF

V: TRBV20-1
J: TRBJ2-6
D: .
CDR3: CSARQDSSGANVLTF

V: TRBV2
J: TRBJ2-1
D: .
CDR3: CASSETSPSMKEQFF

V: TRBV28
J: TRBJ2-1
D: TRBD1
CDR3: CASSPLGQGLYNEQFF

V: TRBV3-1
J: TRBJ2-1
D: .
CDR3: CASSRQIEQFF

V: TRBV5-1
J: TRBJ2-5
D: TRBD2
CDR3: CASSLAAGGRETQYF

V: TRBV10-3
J: TRBJ2-5
D: .
CDR3: CAIKRGVQETQYF

V: TRBV29-1
J: TRBJ2-3
D: TRBD1
CDR3: CSVRQGAPTDTQYF

V: TRBV7-8
J: TRBJ2-3
D: .
CDR3: CASSPSGTADTQYF

V: TRBV6-1
J: TRBJ2-1
D: .
CDR3: CASSEDQGSYNEQFF

V: TRBV28
J: TRBJ2-7
D: TRBD2
CDR3: CASSSWTSGFSYEQYF

V: TRBV5-4
J: TRBJ2-3
D: .
CDR3: CASSRAENTDTQYF

V: TRBV7-6
J: TRBJ1-1
D: .
CDR3: CASSLRQLNTEAFF

V: TRBV5-1
J: TRBJ2-1
D: TRBD2
CDR3: CASSLGPSGSSNEQFF

V: TRBV27
J: TRBJ2-5
D: TRBD1
CDR3: CASSLLAGGQETQYF

V: TRBV18
J: TRBJ1-1
D: .
CDR3: CASSPPAQTNTEAFF

V: TRBV2
J: TRBJ2-1
D: TRBD2
CDR3: CASRGTGLKANEQFF

V: TRBV20-1
J: TRBJ1-1
D: TRBD1
CDR3: CSAKIRGLSTEAFF

V: TRBV20-1
J: TRBJ1-1
D: .
CDR3: CSARGQLEAFF